Listed here are 3 T cell receptor beta chains from one sample, sequenced in a study of blood T cell repertoires in COVID-19 (TCRdb year 2020). Preparation of the library involved the immunoSEQ multiplex PCR assay. TCRdb holds this immuneACCESS table with in-frame rearrangements only. Some clones are missing; in checked studies, unresolved V genes explain under half, and the rest has no known cause. The sample has fewer than 350,000 clones on record, around 85% of them singletons. The leading ten clones occupy approximately 2% of the sample. The sample comprised peripheral blood. These receptors all come from a woman aged 25 to 39 who had recovered from COVID-19.

V and J are TRBV4-1 and TRBJ2-7; 8 nucleotides align to TRBD1. J gave up 4 bases and V 0 bases, and 5 bases lay outside the gene matches. Germline V CDR1 and CDR2: MGHRA, YSYEKL. The length of the CDR3 is 15 residues. The CDR3 DNA is TGCGCCAGCAGCCAAGAAACAGGGGGATTTTACGAGCAGTACTTC. Translation gives CASSQETGGFYEQYF.

The chain uses TRBV7-2 and TRBJ2-5, with D possibly TRBD1 on 5 matching bases. Trimming left V 2 bases short and J 1 base short, with 8 bases between. The CDR3 spans 14 residues. CDR1 and CDR2 (germline): SGHTA, FQGNSA. CDR3 sequence: CASSLSGRQETQYF. The CDR3 DNA reads as TGTGCCAGCAGCTTATCAGGGCGCCAAGAGACCCAGTACTTC.

The gene calls are TRBV14 and TRBJ2-7; TRBD1 agrees at 10 bases. The CDR3 is 18 residues long. The germline CDR1 and CDR2 sequences are SGHDN and FVKESK. Trimming took 0 bases from V and 3 from J; bases not matched to a gene: 11. CDR3 sequence reads: CASSQERIPRTGGYEQYF. Written as DNA, the CDR3 is TGTGCCAGCAGCCAAGAGAGGATACCGAGGACAGGGGGCTACGAGCAGTACTTC.